The rows below give T cell receptor beta chains drawn from one sample of a study of OX40 agonist ivuxolimab in advanced cancers. Here immunoSEQ multiplex PCR was the method, and the copy in TCRdb shows in-frame clones only, minus some. The table has around 140,000 clones, about 92% seen once. The source material was CD4+ or CD8+ T cells sorted from blood, sampled in a trial of the OX40 agonist ivuxolimab. These TCRs come from an adult with an advanced solid tumor such as melanoma, head and neck, liver or kidney cancer. The CDR3 runs from the conserved cysteine through the conserved F or W. D genes are given only for firm matches. Clone size appears in some rows only: once, few, many, or a class for an expanded clone.

clone_size: .
j_call: TRBJ2-1
d_call: TRBD2
v_call: TRBV7-9
cdr3_nt: TGTGCCAGCAGCTCCCTAGCGGGAGATGGATACAATGAGCAGTTCTTC
cdr3_aa: CASSSLAGDGYNEQFF

clone_size: few
j_call: TRBJ1-1
d_call: .
v_call: TRBV19
cdr3_nt: TGTGCCAGTACCCCGACCATGAACACTGAAGCTTTCTTT
cdr3_aa: CASTPTMNTEAFF

clone_size: .
j_call: TRBJ1-2
d_call: TRBD1
v_call: TRBV28
cdr3_nt: TGTGCCAGCAGTCCACCCGGGACAGGGATGGTCCTTGCCTACACCTTC
cdr3_aa: CASSPPGTGMVLAYTF

clone_size: .
j_call: TRBJ2-3
d_call: .
v_call: TRBV7-9
cdr3_nt: TGTGCCAGCAGCGCTACACTAGACAGCACAGATACGCAGTATTTT
cdr3_aa: CASSATLDSTDTQYF

clone_size: .
j_call: TRBJ2-7
d_call: TRBD1
v_call: TRBV28
cdr3_nt: TGTGCCAGCAGCCCATGGACAGGGGGAATGCTGGTCGAGCAGTACTTC
cdr3_aa: CASSPWTGGMLVEQYF

clone_size: .
j_call: TRBJ1-2
d_call: TRBD1
v_call: TRBV27
cdr3_nt: TGTGCCAGCAGTCGGACAGGGGTCTATGGCTACACCTTC
cdr3_aa: CASSRTGVYGYTF

clone_size: .
j_call: TRBJ2-3
d_call: .
v_call: TRBV6-1
cdr3_nt: TGTGCCAGCAGGGGTACAGCCACAGATACGCAGTATTTT
cdr3_aa: CASRGTATDTQYF

clone_size: .
j_call: TRBJ1-1
d_call: .
v_call: TRBV19
cdr3_nt: TGTGCCTCATTCTCGGGACGAGGGGTAACTGAAGCTTTCTTT
cdr3_aa: CASFSGRGVTEAFF

clone_size: .
j_call: TRBJ2-3
d_call: TRBD2
v_call: TRBV19
cdr3_nt: TGTGCCAGTACCAAGACTAGCGGGAGACCAGATACGCAGTATTTT
cdr3_aa: CASTKTSGRPDTQYF

clone_size: once
j_call: TRBJ1-2
d_call: TRBD1
v_call: TRBV6-1
cdr3_nt: TGTGCCAGCAGTTCCGGGACAGGGGGCGTCTATGGCTACACCTTC
cdr3_aa: CASSSGTGGVYGYTF

clone_size: once
j_call: TRBJ2-2
d_call: TRBD1
v_call: TRBV11-3
cdr3_nt: TGTGCCAGCTCCCGGGACAGGGCGGCCGGGGAGCTGTTTTTT
cdr3_aa: CASSRDRAAGELFF

clone_size: .
j_call: TRBJ2-6
d_call: .
v_call: TRBV27
cdr3_nt: TGTGCCAGCAGTTTATCACCTTTGACAGGCTCTGGGGCCAACGTCCTGACTTTC
cdr3_aa: CASSLSPLTGSGANVLTF

clone_size: .
j_call: TRBJ2-3
d_call: .
v_call: TRBV6-1
cdr3_nt: TGTGCCAGCAGCGCGACAGTGCCGCGCACAGATACGCAGTATTTT
cdr3_aa: CASSATVPRTDTQYF

clone_size: .
j_call: TRBJ2-1
d_call: .
v_call: TRBV5-1
cdr3_nt: TGCGCCAGCAGCTTGGGTGTTAGTATTGAGCAGTTCTTC
cdr3_aa: CASSLGVSIEQFF

clone_size: .
j_call: TRBJ2-3
d_call: .
v_call: TRBV12-5
cdr3_nt: TGTGCGAGCGGCATATGGGGCCCCACAGATACGCAGTATTTT
cdr3_aa: CASGIWGPTDTQYF

clone_size: .
j_call: TRBJ2-6
d_call: .
v_call: TRBV14
cdr3_nt: TGTGCCAGCAGCTCCTTCCCGCAGGGGGCCAACGTCCTGACTTTC
cdr3_aa: CASSSFPQGANVLTF

clone_size: .
j_call: TRBJ2-7
d_call: TRBD1
v_call: TRBV7-2
cdr3_nt: TGTGCCAGCAGCTTAGGAACGGGGACAGGGAGTTACGAGCAGTACTTC
cdr3_aa: CASSLGTGTGSYEQYF

clone_size: .
j_call: TRBJ1-2
d_call: TRBD1
v_call: TRBV28
cdr3_nt: TGTGCCAGCAGGTCGGGACAGGGGGATGGCTACACCTTC
cdr3_aa: CASRSGQGDGYTF

clone_size: .
j_call: TRBJ2-1
d_call: TRBD1
v_call: TRBV9
cdr3_nt: TGTGCCAGCAGCGTAGTCCCTCGACAGGGTTTCAGCAATGAGCAGTTCTTC
cdr3_aa: CASSVVPRQGFSNEQFF

clone_size: .
j_call: TRBJ2-6
d_call: .
v_call: TRBV19
cdr3_nt: TGTGCCACCGCGGGGCGCTCTGGGGCCAACGTCCTGACTTTC
cdr3_aa: CATAGRSGANVLTF

clone_size: .
j_call: TRBJ1-2
d_call: .
v_call: TRBV28
cdr3_nt: TGTGCCAGCACTACCGGAGTGGGGAACTATGGCTACACCTTC
cdr3_aa: CASTTGVGNYGYTF

clone_size: .
j_call: TRBJ2-6
d_call: .
v_call: TRBV5-4
cdr3_nt: TGTGCCAGCAGCTTGGGGGGCACTGGGGCCAACGTCCTGACTTTC
cdr3_aa: CASSLGGTGANVLTF

clone_size: .
j_call: TRBJ1-1
d_call: .
v_call: TRBV10-2
cdr3_nt: TGCGCCAGCAGCGGGGCCATGAACACTGAAGCTTTCTTT
cdr3_aa: CASSGAMNTEAFF

clone_size: .
j_call: TRBJ2-7
d_call: TRBD2
v_call: TRBV7-3
cdr3_nt: TGTGCCAGCAGCTTAATGGGAGCCGGACTAGCGGGAGGCGGGCAGTACTTC
cdr3_aa: CASSLMGAGLAGGGQYF

clone_size: .
j_call: TRBJ2-1
d_call: .
v_call: TRBV7-9
cdr3_nt: TGTGCCAGCAGCCAACTGGGGGGCCTATCCCCCAATGAGCAGTTCTTC
cdr3_aa: CASSQLGGLSPNEQFF

clone_size: .
j_call: TRBJ2-1
d_call: TRBD1
v_call: TRBV29-1
cdr3_nt: TGCAGCGTGGGAGGGACAGGGGGCGTCCCAGCGGGAGGGGGAAGGAATGAGCAGTTCTTC
cdr3_aa: CSVGGTGGVPAGGGRNEQFF

clone_size: .
j_call: TRBJ1-4
d_call: .
v_call: TRBV10-3
cdr3_nt: TGTGCCATCAGTGAAGGACGGGAAGGGGAAAAACTGTTTTTT
cdr3_aa: CAISEGREGEKLFF

clone_size: .
j_call: TRBJ2-2
d_call: .
v_call: TRBV7-2
cdr3_nt: TGTGCCAGCAGCTTAGGTCCGGGCACCGGGGAGCTGTTTTTT
cdr3_aa: CASSLGPGTGELFF

clone_size: .
j_call: TRBJ2-7
d_call: .
v_call: TRBV5-4
cdr3_nt: TGTGCCAGCGGCCCAGGGGGAGGGGGCTCCTACGAGCAGTACTTC
cdr3_aa: CASGPGGGGSYEQYF

clone_size: .
j_call: TRBJ2-7
d_call: TRBD1
v_call: TRBV7-2
cdr3_nt: TGTGCCAGCTCCCGGACAGGGGACTCCTACGAGCAGTACTTC
cdr3_aa: CASSRTGDSYEQYF

clone_size: .
j_call: TRBJ1-2
d_call: .
v_call: TRBV6-5
cdr3_nt: TGTGCCAGCAGTTTAGCCGGGACTGCTAACTATGGCTACACCTTC
cdr3_aa: CASSLAGTANYGYTF

clone_size: .
j_call: TRBJ2-7
d_call: .
v_call: TRBV6-1
cdr3_nt: TGTGCCAGCAGCTTACGGAGCTCCTACGAGCAGTACTTC
cdr3_aa: CASSLRSSYEQYF

clone_size: .
j_call: TRBJ1-1
d_call: TRBD1
v_call: TRBV6-6
cdr3_nt: TGTGCCAGCAGTTACTGGACAGGTACTGAAGCTTTCTTT
cdr3_aa: CASSYWTGTEAFF

clone_size: .
j_call: TRBJ1-1
d_call: .
v_call: TRBV19
cdr3_nt: TGTGCCAGCACCCGGGGGGGCGAGACCACTGAAGCTTTCTTT
cdr3_aa: CASTRGGETTEAFF

clone_size: .
j_call: TRBJ2-5
d_call: TRBD2
v_call: TRBV4-1
cdr3_nt: TGCGCCAGCAGCCAAGTAATAGCGGGAGGCGCAGAGACCCAGTACTTC
cdr3_aa: CASSQVIAGGAETQYF

clone_size: .
j_call: TRBJ1-5
d_call: .
v_call: TRBV18
cdr3_nt: TGTGCCAGCTCACCAGGACAGAACAATCAGCCCCAGCATTTT
cdr3_aa: CASSPGQNNQPQHF

clone_size: .
j_call: TRBJ1-4
d_call: .
v_call: TRBV7-2
cdr3_nt: TGTGCCAGCAGCCAATTTTGGAACAGGGAAAAACTGTTTTTT
cdr3_aa: CASSQFWNREKLFF

clone_size: once
j_call: TRBJ1-1
d_call: .
v_call: TRBV2
cdr3_nt: TGTGCCAGCAAAGCAGAAATGAACACTGAAGCTTTCTTT
cdr3_aa: CASKAEMNTEAFF

clone_size: .
j_call: TRBJ2-3
d_call: .
v_call: TRBV7-9
cdr3_nt: TGTGCCAGCAGTATCAGGGGCGGAGGAGATACGCAGTATTTT
cdr3_aa: CASSIRGGGDTQYF

clone_size: .
j_call: TRBJ1-5
d_call: .
v_call: TRBV6-6
cdr3_nt: TGTGCCAGCAGCCGGGGAGGGCAGCCCCAGCATTTT
cdr3_aa: CASSRGGQPQHF

clone_size: .
j_call: TRBJ1-1
d_call: .
v_call: TRBV28
cdr3_nt: TGTGCCAGCGGCGCATGGAACACTGAAGCTTTCTTT
cdr3_aa: CASGAWNTEAFF

clone_size: .
j_call: TRBJ1-2
d_call: .
v_call: TRBV4-3
cdr3_nt: TGCGCCAGCAGCCAAGATCGGGATAGCGGCTACACCTTC
cdr3_aa: CASSQDRDSGYTF